The 22 T cell receptor beta chains below all came from one sample that was sequenced in a study of T cells after posttransplantation cyclophosphamide (dated by TCRdb to about 2016). Library prep was done by the immunoSEQ multiplex PCR assay. The immuneACCESS repertoire file appears here via TCRdb, limited to in-frame rearrangements. These files lack a portion of the clones; in checked studies, under half of the deficit traces to unresolved V genes, and the cause of the others is not known. The sample profile shows tens of thousands of clones; roughly 94% of them were found once. The ten top clones hold 2.9% of the sample. Sequenced input: PBMCs. The receptors were gathered from a woman in her thirties in good health and a related stem cell transplant donor.

V and J are TRBV7-2 and TRBJ2-1, with 13 bases lining up with TRBD2. The CDR3 totals 17 residues. Germline CDR1 and CDR2: SGHTA and FQGNSA. With V trimmed by 2 bases and J by 12 bases, 13 bases remained unmatched. CDR3 bases: TGTGCCAGCAGCTTATATAACCAACTAGCGGGGGGGATGGGGCAGTTCTTC. It encodes CASSLYNQLAGGMGQFF.

The chain combines TRBV7-9 with TRBJ2-7; possibly TRBD2 for D (6 bases). CDR1 is SEHNR and CDR2 is FQNEAQ in the germline V gene (reference sequence). V was shortened by 8 bases and J by 0 bases, with 14 bases between the two germline ends. The CDR3 runs 14 residues. CDR3 sequence (DNA): TGTGCCAGCGGGACTCCTACTAGCTCCTACGAGCAGTACTTC. Translation gives CASGTPTSSYEQYF.

The V gene is TRBV14, the J gene TRBJ2-5, with 11 bases fitting TRBD1. The J call may be mistaken, given a closer DNA end match to TRBJ2-7. Germline V gene data show CDR1 as SGHDN and CDR2 as FVKESK. The CDR3 covers 16 residues. The CDR3 loop reads CASSTGTGGFSYEQYF. In DNA, the CDR3 is TGTGCCAGCAGCACCGGGACAGGGGGTTTTTCCTACGAGCAGTACTTC.

As regards this clone: Sequence at one end of the junction differs from germline and may be a read error. The chain couples TRBV10-1 to TRBJ2-1; D might be TRBD1 (5 bases). Germline loops: CDR1 WNHNN, CDR2 SYGVQD (reference sequence). This CDR3 region has 15 residues. The CDR3 loop reads CVSSESIGARNEQFF. The CDR3 DNA reads as TGCGTCAGCAGTGAGTCGATTGGGGCAAGGAATGAGCAGTTCTTC.

The rearrangement links TRBV18 to TRBJ1-2; TRBD1 might be the D (5 bases). In germline, CDR1 is KGHSH, CDR2 LQKENI. Between the trimmed V and J ends, which lost 5 bases and 5 bases, there was a span of 9 bases. The CDR3 extends over 12 amino acids. In nucleotides, the CDR3 is TGTGCCAGCTCATCGGGACTGTATGGCTACACCTTC. As protein: CASSSGLYGYTF.

The chain uses TRBV29-1 and TRBJ1-1, with 8 nucleotides matching TRBD1. V trimming: 6 bases; J trimming: 1 base; junction bases outside the gene matches: 7. CDR1 and CDR2 from the germline V gene are SQVTM and ANQGSEA. The CDR3 has 14 amino acids. CDR3 protein: CSVRGQGKNTEAFF. For the CDR3, the DNA is TGCAGCGTCCGAGGACAGGGAAAGAACACTGAAGCTTTCTTT.

CDR3 in amino acids: CASSIGGDEKLFF. In DNA form, the CDR3 reads TGTGCCAGTAGTATAGGGGGCGATGAAAAACTGTTTTTT. The chain uses TRBV19 and TRBJ1-4; possible D gene TRBD1, 5 bases. The CDR3 extends over 13 amino acids. CDR1 is LNHDA and CDR2 is SQIVND in the germline V gene (reference sequence). V lost 1 base to trimming and J lost 6 bases, with 6 bases between them.

V gene TRBV4-2 combines with J gene TRBJ2-2, with TRBD1 as a possible D gene (5 bases). Germline V gene data show CDR1 as LGHNA and CDR2 as YNFKEQ. Trimming shortened V by 0 bases and J by 2 bases, and 22 bases separated the two germline ends. This CDR3 is 20 amino acids long. The CDR3 here is CASSQEGPPTLDRNTGELFF. CDR3 bases: TGTGCCAGCAGCCAAGAAGGCCCTCCAACCCTCGACAGAAACACCGGGGAGCTGTTTTTT.

This rearrangement joins TRBV19 to TRBJ1-5; 7 bases agree with TRBD1. This CDR3 has 14 amino acids. Trimming removed 8 bases from V and 6 bases from J; junction bases left unmatched: 10. Looked up from germline, CDR1 is LNHDA and CDR2 is SQIVND (reference sequence). The CDR3 region is CASGRIQGTQPQHF. In DNA, the CDR3 is TGTGCCAGTGGGCGAATACAGGGGACTCAGCCCCAGCATTTT. Full variable domain (rest looked up from reference TRBV19 and TRBJ1-5): DGGITQSPKYLFRKEGQNVTLSCEQNLNHDAMYWYRQDPGQGLRLIYYSQIVNDFQKGDIAEGYSVSREKKESFPLTVTSAQKNPTAFYLCASGRIQGTQPQHFGDGTRLSIL.

This chain links TRBV2 with TRBJ1-5; D perhaps matches TRBD1 (6 bases). CDR1 and CDR2 from the germline V gene are SNHLY and FYNNEI. The V end lost 11 bases, the J end lost 1 base, and 18 bases lay between the germline ends. The CDR3 runs to 15 residues. The CDR3 nucleotides read TGTGCCTCGGGGGGCCGAGGTGGGAGCAATCAGCCCCAGCATTTT. Residues: CASGGRGGSNQPQHF.

The chain combines TRBV10-2 with TRBJ1-3; 11 nucleotides match TRBD1. This CDR3 is 17 amino acids long. J lost 3 bases, V lost 1 base, and 5 bases had no gene match. Germline V gene data show CDR1 as WSHSY and CDR2 as SAAADI. CDR3 amino acids: CASSEYRTGGIGNTIYF. CDR3 coding DNA: TGCGCCAGCAGTGAGTACCGGACAGGGGGCATTGGAAACACCATATATTTT.

The chain joins TRBV4-1 to TRBJ1-1; TRBD1 agrees at 8 bases. CDR1 MGHRA and CDR2 YSYEKL come from the germline V gene. Germline trimming cut 4 bases from V and 7 bases from J; bases unmatched to any gene: 5. This CDR3 region has 13 residues. CDR3 sequence: CASSRTGILEAFF. In nucleotides, the CDR3 is TGCGCCAGCAGCCGGACAGGGATCCTTGAAGCTTTCTTT.

The rearrangement uses TRBV27 and TRBJ2-7; perhaps TRBD1 as D (5 bases). CDR1 MNHEY and CDR2 SMNVEV come from the germline V gene (reference sequence). The CDR3 runs 13 residues. The ends were cut back, 2 bases at V and 3 bases at J, with 8 bases in the middle. The CDR3 here is CASSLAGFYEQYF. CDR3 nucleotides: TGTGCCAGCAGTTTAGCAGGGTTCTACGAGCAGTACTTC.

This chain joins TRBV18 and TRBJ2-2; D perhaps matches TRBD2 (6 bases). From germline, CDR1 is KGHSH and CDR2 LQKENI. The germline V and J ends were trimmed by 1 base and 4 bases, with 13 bases remaining between them. The CDR3 contains 16 residues. The DNA of the CDR3 is TGTGCCAGCTCACCACTATCTAGCGACGTCACCGGGGAGCTGTTTTTT. Translation gives CASSPLSSDVTGELFF.

The rearrangement links TRBV6-1 to TRBJ1-4; no clear D. V was cut by 4 bases and J by 0 bases, with 9 bases left in between. Germline lookup yields CDR1 MNHNS and CDR2 SASEGT. The CDR3 sequence is 15 residues long. The CDR3 DNA reads TGTGCCAGCAGTGCCGCCCAGGCAACTAATGAAAAACTGTTTTTT. It specifies CASSAAQATNEKLFF.

In this sample, this clone turned up a few times. V and J are TRBV12-2 and TRBJ2-1; the table's TRBD2 call for D was not verified on the DNA. TRBV12-2 is noted as a pseudogene. This CDR3 contains 14 residues. The CDR3 protein is CASRPRLAGAPPFF. In DNA, the CDR3 is TGTGCAAGTCGACCCCGCCTAGCGGGGGCTCCCCCGTTCTTC.

The chain has TRBV6-4 and TRBJ2-1, with 9 bases identical to TRBD2. Germline assignment: CDR1 MRHNA and CDR2 SNTAGT. V shed 6 bases and J 6 bases; nucleotides not matched to a gene: 9. The CDR3 is 15 residues long. The chain's CDR3 is CASSEDAGGSNEQFF. CDR3 nucleotides: TGTGCCAGCAGCGAGGACGCGGGGGGGAGCAATGAGCAGTTCTTC.

Here the CDR3 reads CASSFPSTDTQYF. CDR3 in DNA: TGTGCCAGCAGTTTCCCTAGCACAGATACGCAGTATTTT. The chain has TRBV6-5 and TRBJ2-3; D remains ambiguous. CDR3 size: 13 residues. The germline V and J ends were trimmed by 4 bases and 0 bases, with 5 bases remaining between them. Germline V gene lookup returns CDR1 MNHEY and CDR2 SVGAGI.

The chain has TRBV7-6 and TRBJ1-5, with 8 bases matching TRBD1. Germline V gene sequence: CDR1 SGHVS, CDR2 FNYEAQ. Germline trimming cut 1 base from V and 5 bases from J; bases unmatched to any gene: 4. This CDR3 spans 15 amino acids. The CDR3 reads CASSLDQGAYQPQHF. CDR3 nucleotide sequence: TGTGCCAGCAGCTTAGATCAGGGGGCCTATCAGCCCCAGCATTTT.

The chain is built from TRBV5-1 and TRBJ2-7; possible D gene TRBD1, 6 bases. The germline gives CDR1 SGHRS, CDR2 YFSETQ. The ends were cut back, 3 bases at V and 4 bases at J, with 14 bases in the middle. CDR3 size: 14 residues. Here the CDR3 reads CASSWSKQGYEQYF. CDR3 sequence (DNA): TGCGCCAGCAGCTGGAGCAAACAGGGTTACGAGCAGTACTTC. Together with reference TRBV5-1 and TRBJ2-7, the CDR3 gives the full variable domain: KAGVTQTPRYLIKTRGQQVTLSCSPISGHRSVSWYQQTPGQGLQFLFEYFSETQRNKGNFPGRFSGRQFSNSRSEMNVSTLELGDSALYLCASSWSKQGYEQYFGPGTRLTVT.

The gene calls are TRBV7-8 and TRBJ1-2; 8 bases fit TRBD1. CDR3 length: 17 residues. V trimming: 4 bases; J trimming: 8 bases; junction bases outside the gene matches: 18. Germline lookup yields CDR1 SGHVS and CDR2 FQNEAQ. CDR3 DNA: TGTGCCAGCAGCTCGGACAGGGTCAGCTTTTTACCGCGAGGCTACACCTTC. Amino acids: CASSSDRVSFLPRGYTF.

This clone appeared a single time. The V call is TRBV6-1, the J call TRBJ2-5; no firm D call. V lost 4 bases, J lost 1 base, and 10 bases lay in between. Germline V gene data show CDR1 as MNHNS and CDR2 as SASEGT. The CDR3 covers 14 residues. The CDR3 region has the DNA TGTGCCAGCAGTGCGACTCAACCCCAAGAGACCCAGTACTTC. It yields the protein CASSATQPQETQYF.